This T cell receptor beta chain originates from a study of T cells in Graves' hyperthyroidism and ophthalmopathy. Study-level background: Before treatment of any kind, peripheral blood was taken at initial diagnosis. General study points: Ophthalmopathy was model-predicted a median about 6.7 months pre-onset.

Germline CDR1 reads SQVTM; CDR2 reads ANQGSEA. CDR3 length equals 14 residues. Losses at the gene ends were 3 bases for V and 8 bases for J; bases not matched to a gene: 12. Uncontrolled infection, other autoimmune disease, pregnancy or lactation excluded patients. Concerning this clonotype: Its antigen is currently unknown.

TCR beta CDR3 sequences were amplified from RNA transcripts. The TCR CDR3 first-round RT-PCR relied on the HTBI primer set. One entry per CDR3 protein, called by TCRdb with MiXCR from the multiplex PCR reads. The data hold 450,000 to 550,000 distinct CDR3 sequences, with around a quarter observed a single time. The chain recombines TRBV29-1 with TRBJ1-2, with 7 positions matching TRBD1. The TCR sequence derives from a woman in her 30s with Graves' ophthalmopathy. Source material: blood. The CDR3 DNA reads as TGCAGCGTTGATATTTGGGCAGGGGGAGTAGGCTACACCTTC. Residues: CSVDIWAGGVGYTF.